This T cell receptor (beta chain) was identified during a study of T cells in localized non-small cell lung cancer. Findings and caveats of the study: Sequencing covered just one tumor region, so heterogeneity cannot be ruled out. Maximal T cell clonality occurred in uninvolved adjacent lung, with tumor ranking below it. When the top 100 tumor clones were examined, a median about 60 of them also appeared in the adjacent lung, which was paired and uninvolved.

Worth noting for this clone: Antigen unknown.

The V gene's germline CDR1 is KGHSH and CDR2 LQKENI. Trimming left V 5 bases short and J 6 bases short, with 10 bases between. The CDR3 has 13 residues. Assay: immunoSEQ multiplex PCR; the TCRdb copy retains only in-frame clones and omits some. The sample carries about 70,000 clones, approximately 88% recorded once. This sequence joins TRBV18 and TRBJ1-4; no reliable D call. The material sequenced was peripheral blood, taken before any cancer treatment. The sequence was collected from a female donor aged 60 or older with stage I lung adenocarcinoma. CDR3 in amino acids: CASSSDGDEKLFF. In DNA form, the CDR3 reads TGTGCCAGCTCATCCGACGGGGATGAAAAACTGTTTTTT.